These T cell receptor beta chains were read from a single sample in a study of T cells in Graves' hyperthyroidism and ophthalmopathy. Using its own MiXCR run on the multiplex PCR reads, TCRdb lists one record per CDR3 protein. The sample holds around 350,000 distinct CDR3 sequences, about 20% seen once. Sequenced sample: blood. All receptors come from a woman aged 18 to 35 with Graves' hyperthyroidism. CDR3s include the opening cysteine and the closing phenylalanine or tryptophan. D genes are given only for firm matches. Size values are once, few and many counts, or a class for expanded clones, and some rows have none.

NA | TRBJ2-5 | TRBV12-3/TRBV12-4 | many | TGTGCCAGCAAGTTAGAAGAGACCCAGTACTTC | CASKLEETQYF
NA | TRBJ2-5 | TRBV7-9 | many | TGTGCCAGCAGCTCGACTTTACAGGGAGAGACCCAGTACTTC | CASSSTLQGETQYF
TRBD2 | TRBJ2-7 | TRBV6-5 | few | TGTGCCAGCAGTTACGGGCGGGGGAACTTGCGGGAGCAGTACTTC | CASSYGRGNLREQYF
NA | TRBJ1-5 | TRBV30 | many | TGTGCCTGGAGTCTCGGAGGGCTAAGCAATCAGCCCCAGCATTTT | CAWSLGGLSNQPQHF
NA | TRBJ2-6 | TRBV18 | few | TGTGCCAGCTCACCACCGTTCGGGCGCGGGGCCTACGTCCTGACTTTC | CASSPPFGRGAYVLTF
NA | TRBJ2-7 | TRBV20-1 | NA | TGCAGTGCCCTATCACCCCCCTACGAGCAGTACTTC | CSALSPPYEQYF
NA | TRBJ1-5 | TRBV3-1 | few | TGTGCCAGCAGCCAAGATAGAGGCGGCCACCTCTATAGCAATCAGCCCCAGCATTTT | CASSQDRGGHLYSNQPQHF
TRBD1 | TRBJ2-7 | TRBV19 | few | TGTGCCAGTAGTACGACAGGGGCGGCCTACGAGCAGTACTTC | CASSTTGAAYEQYF
NA | TRBJ2-2 | TRBV28 | NA | TGTGCCAGCAGTTCCCCGGGCAGCCCCCTAGCCGGGGAGCTGTTTTTT | CASSSPGSPLAGELFF
NA | TRBJ1-1 | TRBV4-2 | many | TGTGCCAGCAGCCACCGGGGGCCTTTGAACACTGAAGCTTTCTTT | CASSHRGPLNTEAFF
NA | TRBJ1-3 | TRBV12-3/TRBV12-4 | many | TGTGCCAGCAGATCGACTAACAGGAATTCTGGAAACACCATATATTTT | CASRSTNRNSGNTIYF